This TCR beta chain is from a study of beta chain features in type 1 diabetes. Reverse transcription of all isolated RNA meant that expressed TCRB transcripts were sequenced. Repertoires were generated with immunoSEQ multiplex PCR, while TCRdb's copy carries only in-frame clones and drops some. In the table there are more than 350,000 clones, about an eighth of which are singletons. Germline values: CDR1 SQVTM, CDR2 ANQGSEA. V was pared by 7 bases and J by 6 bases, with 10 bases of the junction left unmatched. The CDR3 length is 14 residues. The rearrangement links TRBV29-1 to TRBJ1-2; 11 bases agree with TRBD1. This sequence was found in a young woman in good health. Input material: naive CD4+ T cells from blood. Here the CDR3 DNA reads TGCAGCGCACTCGGACAGGGGGCGAATAATGGCTACACCTTC. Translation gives CSALGQGANNGYTF.